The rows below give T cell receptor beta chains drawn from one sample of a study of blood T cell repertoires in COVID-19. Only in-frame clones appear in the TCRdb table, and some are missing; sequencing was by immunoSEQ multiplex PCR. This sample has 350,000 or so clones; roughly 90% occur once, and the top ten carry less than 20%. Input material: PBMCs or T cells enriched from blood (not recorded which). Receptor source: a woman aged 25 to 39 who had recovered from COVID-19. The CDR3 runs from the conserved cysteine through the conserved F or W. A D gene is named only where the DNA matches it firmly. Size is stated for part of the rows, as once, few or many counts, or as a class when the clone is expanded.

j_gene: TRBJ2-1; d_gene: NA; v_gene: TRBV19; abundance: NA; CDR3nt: TGTGCCAGTAGTATAGTTAAGACAGCAAATCAGTTCTTC; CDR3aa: CASSIVKTANQFF
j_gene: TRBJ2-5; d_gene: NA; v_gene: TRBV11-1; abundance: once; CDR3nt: TGTGCCAGCAGCTTATCACGGGAGTGGGGAGAGACCCAGTACTTC; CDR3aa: CASSLSREWGETQYF
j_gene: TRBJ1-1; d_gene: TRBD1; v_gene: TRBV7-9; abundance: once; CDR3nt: TGTGCCAGCAGCCCTACCGGGACAGGGGTTTCCCCCACTGAAGCTTTCTTT; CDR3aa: CASSPTGTGVSPTEAFF
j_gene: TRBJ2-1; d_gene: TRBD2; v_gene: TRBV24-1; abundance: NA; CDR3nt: TGTGCCACCAGTGATTTATCTGGCGCTAGCGGGGGGGGTTACAATGAGCAGTTCTTC; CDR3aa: CATSDLSGASGGGYNEQFF
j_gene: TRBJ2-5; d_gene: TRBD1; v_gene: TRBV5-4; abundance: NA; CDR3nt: TGTGCCAGCAGTCCGGGACAGGGATACTTCCAAGAGACCCAGTACTTC; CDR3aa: CASSPGQGYFQETQYF
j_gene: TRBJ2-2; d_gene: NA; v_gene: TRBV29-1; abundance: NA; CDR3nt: TGCAGCGCTACTGGCCGTGGGCCCGGCACCGGGGAGCTGTTTTTT; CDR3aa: CSATGRGPGTGELFF
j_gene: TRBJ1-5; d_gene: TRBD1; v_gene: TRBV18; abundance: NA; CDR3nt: TGTGCCAGCTCACCAAGCACAGGGGGCAATCAGCCCCAGCATTTT; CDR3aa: CASSPSTGGNQPQHF
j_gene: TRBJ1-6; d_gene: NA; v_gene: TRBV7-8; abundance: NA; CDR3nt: TGTGCCAGCAGCTTAGCGGGGGGACATAATTCACCCCTCCACTTT; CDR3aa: CASSLAGGHNSPLHF
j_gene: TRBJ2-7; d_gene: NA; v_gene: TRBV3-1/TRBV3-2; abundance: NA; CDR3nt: TGTGCCAGCAGCCAAGATTTCCTAGCTTCCTACGAGCAGTACTTC; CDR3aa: CASSQDFLASYEQYF
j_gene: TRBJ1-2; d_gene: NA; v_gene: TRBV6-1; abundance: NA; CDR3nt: TGTGCCAGCAGTGAATCGGGGGGGCGCAGAGGCTACACCTTC; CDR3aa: CASSESGGRRGYTF
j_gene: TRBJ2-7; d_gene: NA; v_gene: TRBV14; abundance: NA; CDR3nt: TGTGCCAGCAGCCAAGACAGGGGTTACGAGCAGTACTTC; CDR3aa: CASSQDRGYEQYF
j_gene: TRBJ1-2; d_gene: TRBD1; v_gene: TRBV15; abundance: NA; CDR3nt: TGTGCCACCAGCACCGACAGGGGGCAAGGCTATGGCTACACCTTC; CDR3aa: CATSTDRGQGYGYTF
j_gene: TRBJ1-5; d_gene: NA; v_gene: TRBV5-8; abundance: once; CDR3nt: TGTGCCAGCAGCCGGGACACCCTCAATCAGCCCCAGCATTTT; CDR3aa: CASSRDTLNQPQHF
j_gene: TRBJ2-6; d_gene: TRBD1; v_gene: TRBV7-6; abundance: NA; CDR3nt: TGTGCCAGCAGCCCCACAGGGGCTGGGGCCAACGTCCTGACTTTC; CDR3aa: CASSPTGAGANVLTF
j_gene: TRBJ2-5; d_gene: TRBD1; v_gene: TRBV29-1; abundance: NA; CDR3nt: TGCAGCGCCCGGGAAGGACAGGGGGCGTCGGGGGAGACCCAGTACTTC; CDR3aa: CSAREGQGASGETQYF
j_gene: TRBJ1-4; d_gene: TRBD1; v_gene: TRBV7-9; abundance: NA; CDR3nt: TGTGCCAGCAGCCGGACAGGGGCTAATGAAAAACTGTTTTTT; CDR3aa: CASSRTGANEKLFF
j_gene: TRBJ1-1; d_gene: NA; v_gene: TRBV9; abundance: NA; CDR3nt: TGTGCCAGCAGCGGGGGACAGAACACTGAAGCTTTCTTT; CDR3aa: CASSGGQNTEAFF
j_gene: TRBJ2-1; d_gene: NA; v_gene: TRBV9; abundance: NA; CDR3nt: TGTGCCAGCAGCGTAGTTTCGGGGTATAGGTACAATGAGCAGTTCTTC; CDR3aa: CASSVVSGYRYNEQFF
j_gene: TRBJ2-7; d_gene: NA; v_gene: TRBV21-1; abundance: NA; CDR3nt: TGTGCCAGCAGCTCCGGACTAGCACCAGCCTACGAGCAGTACTTC; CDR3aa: CASSSGLAPAYEQYF
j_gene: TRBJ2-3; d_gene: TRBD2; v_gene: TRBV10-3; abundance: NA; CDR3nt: TGTGCCATCAGACTAGCGGGGGGGCCCACAGATACGCAGTATTTT; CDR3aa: CAIRLAGGPTDTQYF
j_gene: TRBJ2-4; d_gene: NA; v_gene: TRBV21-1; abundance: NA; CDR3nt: TGTGCCAGCACCCCAGCGGCGGGAGCGGTGGGCATTCAGTACTTC; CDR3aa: CASTPAAGAVGIQYF
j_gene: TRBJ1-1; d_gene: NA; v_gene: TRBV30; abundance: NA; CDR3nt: TGTGCCTGGAGCGGGGGGAACACTGAAGCTTTCTTT; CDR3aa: CAWSGGNTEAFF
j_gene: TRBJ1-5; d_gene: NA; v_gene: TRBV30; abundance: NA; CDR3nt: TGTGCCTGGAGCATACCCGGGAAGGACAATCAGCCCCAGCATTTT; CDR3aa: CAWSIPGKDNQPQHF
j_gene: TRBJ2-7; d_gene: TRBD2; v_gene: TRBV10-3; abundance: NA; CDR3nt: TGTGCCATCAGTGAGTCAGTCTTAGCGGGAGTAAGCGAGCAGTACTTC; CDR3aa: CAISESVLAGVSEQYF
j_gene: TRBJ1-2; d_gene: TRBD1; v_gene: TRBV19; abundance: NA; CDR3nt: TGTGCCAGTAGTCCCGGGACAGGCCGCTTTGGCTACACCTTC; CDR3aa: CASSPGTGRFGYTF
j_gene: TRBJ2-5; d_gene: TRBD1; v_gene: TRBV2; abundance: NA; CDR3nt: TGTGCCAGCAGGGGGACAGGGGGCGGGTTTGAGACCCAGTACTTC; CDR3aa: CASRGTGGGFETQYF
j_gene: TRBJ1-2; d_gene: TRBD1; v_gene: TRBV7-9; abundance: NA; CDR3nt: TGTGCCAGCAGCGGACAGGGATCCTATGGCTACACCTTC; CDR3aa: CASSGQGSYGYTF
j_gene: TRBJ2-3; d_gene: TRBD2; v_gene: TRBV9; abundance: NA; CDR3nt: TGTGCCAGCAGCCCAACCCCAGGGACTAGCGGGAGTTCGGATACGCAGTATTTT; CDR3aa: CASSPTPGTSGSSDTQYF
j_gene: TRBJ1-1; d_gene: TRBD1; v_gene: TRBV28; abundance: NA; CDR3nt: TGTGCCAGCAGTCCCCCCAGACAGGGCCTTATGAACACTGAAGCTTTCTTT; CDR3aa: CASSPPRQGLMNTEAFF
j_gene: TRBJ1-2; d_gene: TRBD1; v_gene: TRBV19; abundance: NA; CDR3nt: TGTGCCAGTAGTATAGAACAGGGGAATGGCTACACCTTC; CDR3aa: CASSIEQGNGYTF
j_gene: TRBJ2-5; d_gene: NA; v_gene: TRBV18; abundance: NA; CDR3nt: TGTGCCAGCTCACCACCGGCAGGGGGGCGAGAGACCCAGTACTTC; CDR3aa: CASSPPAGGRETQYF
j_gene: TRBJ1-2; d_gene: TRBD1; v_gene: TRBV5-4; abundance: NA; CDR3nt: TGTGCCAGCAGCTTCTGGACAGGTCGAACGTATGGCTACACCTTC; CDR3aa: CASSFWTGRTYGYTF
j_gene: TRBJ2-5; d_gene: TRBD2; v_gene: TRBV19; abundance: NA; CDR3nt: TGTGCCAGTAGTACGGTAGCGGGTCCCCTGGACGGGACCCAGTACTTC; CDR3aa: CASSTVAGPLDGTQYF
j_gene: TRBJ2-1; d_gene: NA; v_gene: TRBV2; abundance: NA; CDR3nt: TGTGCCAGCAGGGGACTGAAGGGCCACAATGAGCAGTTCTTC; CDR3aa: CASRGLKGHNEQFF
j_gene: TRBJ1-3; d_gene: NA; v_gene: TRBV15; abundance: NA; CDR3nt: TGTGCCACCAGCAGATACGGAGGCCGGTCCACCTCTTCGGACACCATATATTTT; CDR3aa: CATSRYGGRSTSSDTIYF
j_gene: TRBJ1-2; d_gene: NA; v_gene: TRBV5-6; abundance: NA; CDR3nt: TGTGCCAGCAGCTTGGGTATGAGACGGGAGACTAACTATGGCTACACCTTC; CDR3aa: CASSLGMRRETNYGYTF
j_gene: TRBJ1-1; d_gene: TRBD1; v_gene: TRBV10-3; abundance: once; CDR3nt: TGTGCCATCAGTGACACTCGAGGACAGGGAGGCACTGAAGCTTTCTTT; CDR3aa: CAISDTRGQGGTEAFF
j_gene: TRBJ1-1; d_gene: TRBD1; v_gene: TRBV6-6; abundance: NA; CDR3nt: TGTGCCAGCAGTCGCAGAGGACAGGCGGCGCTTATGAACACTGAAGCTTTCTTT; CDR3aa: CASSRRGQAALMNTEAFF
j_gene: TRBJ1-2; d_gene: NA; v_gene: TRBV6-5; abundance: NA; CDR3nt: TGTGCCAGCAGTTCGCAGGGTGGTGGCTACACCTTC; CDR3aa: CASSSQGGGYTF
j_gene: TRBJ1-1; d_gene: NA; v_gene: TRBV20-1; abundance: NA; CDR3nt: TGCAGTGCCTTAAACACTGAAGCTTTCTTT; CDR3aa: CSALNTEAFF
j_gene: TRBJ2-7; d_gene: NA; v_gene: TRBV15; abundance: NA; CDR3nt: TGTGCCACCAGCAGAGATGACCTCAACCCAGGATCGAGCTCCTACGAGCAGTACTTC; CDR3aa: CATSRDDLNPGSSSYEQYF
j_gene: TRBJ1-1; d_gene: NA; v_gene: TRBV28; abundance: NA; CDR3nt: TGTGCCAGCACCCCGCCAGGGCTGAACACTGAAGCTTTCTTT; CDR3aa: CASTPPGLNTEAFF
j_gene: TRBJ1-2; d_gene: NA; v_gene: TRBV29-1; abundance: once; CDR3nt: TGCAGCGCTTACAGTGCCAACTATGGCTACACCTTC; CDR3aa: CSAYSANYGYTF
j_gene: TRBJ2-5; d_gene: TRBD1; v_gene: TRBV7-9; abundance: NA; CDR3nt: TGTGCCAGCAGCTTCTGGACAGGGCATGGGGAGACCCAGTACTTC; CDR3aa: CASSFWTGHGETQYF
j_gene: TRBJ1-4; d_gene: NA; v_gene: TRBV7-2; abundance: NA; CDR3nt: TGTGCCAGCAGCCTTAGCGGGGGGATCGGGGAAAAACTGTTTTTT; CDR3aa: CASSLSGGIGEKLFF
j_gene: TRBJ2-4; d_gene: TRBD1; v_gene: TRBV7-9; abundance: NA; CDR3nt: TGTGCCAGCAGCTTATCGACAGGGGTTAGGGAAAACATTCAGTACTTC; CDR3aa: CASSLSTGVRENIQYF
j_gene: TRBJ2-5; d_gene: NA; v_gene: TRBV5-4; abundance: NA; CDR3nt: TGTGCCAGCAGCTTGGGGGGGGAGATAAAAGAGACCCAGTACTTC; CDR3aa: CASSLGGEIKETQYF
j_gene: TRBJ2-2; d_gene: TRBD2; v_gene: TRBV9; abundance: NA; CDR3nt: TGTGCCAGTAGAGCGGGAGGAGGCACCGGGGAGCTGTTTTTT; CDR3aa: CASRAGGGTGELFF